The 11 T cell receptor beta chains below were found in one sample sequenced in a study of Graves' ophthalmopathy and Graves' hyperthyroidism (dated 2018 in TCRdb). Reads for this sample came from an Illumina HiSeq 2000. For repertoire sequencing, the TCR beta CDR3 regions were amplified from RNA transcripts. The first round of RT-PCR was done with HTBI primers and the Qiagen OneStep RT-PCR kit, and was followed by a second round of multiplex PCR, then size selection and purification. The public reads were run again by TCRdb, first through fastp at Q25 and then through MiXCR, and only productive beta chains were kept. Each entry is one CDR3 protein sequence, shown with its most common DNA and genes. The sample has over 200,000 distinct CDR3 sequences on record, 29% of them singletons. The top ten clones comprise over 7.5% of the sample. Input material: peripheral blood. All receptors derive from a man aged 45-60 years with Graves' ophthalmopathy. Donor details come from another sample of the same person, matched by shared clones.

The sample holds many counts of this clonotype. The V gene is TRBV5-1, the J gene TRBJ1-1; TRBD1 matches 8 bases. Germline V gene sequence: CDR1 SGHRS, CDR2 YFSETQ. This CDR3 has 18 residues. V shed 1 base, J shed 5 bases, and the junction held 16 bases outside the gene matches. The CDR3 is CASSLSIGRGLIGTEAFF. In DNA form, the CDR3 reads TGCGCCAGCAGCTTGTCGATCGGCAGGGGGCTAATTGGAACTGAAGCTTTCTTT.

This clonotype was picked up many times. The chain has TRBV15 and TRBJ2-7; the D is unclear. CDR1 LNHNV and CDR2 YYDKDF come from the germline V gene (reference sequence). The CDR3 is made up of 15 amino acids. The V and J ends lost 0 bases and 0 bases respectively, with 9 bases between them. The CDR3 DNA reads TGTGCCACCAGCAGAGACCGGGCCAGCTCCTACGAGCAGTACTTC. It is translated as CATSRDRASSYEQYF.

V and J are TRBV6-5 and TRBJ2-2, with 7 bases fitting TRBD1. Germline V gives CDR1 MNHEY, CDR2 SVGAGI. V shed 4 bases, J shed 5 bases, and the junction held 4 bases outside the gene matches. The CDR3 runs 14 residues. The CDR3, as DNA: TGTGCCAGCAGTTCCGGGACAGCTACCGGGGAGCTGTTTTTT. The encoded protein is CASSSGTATGELFF.

The chain has TRBV2 and TRBJ1-2; 8 positions agree with TRBD1. In germline, CDR1 is SNHLY, CDR2 FYNNEI. The CDR3 covers 16 residues. Trimming removed 0 bases from V and 6 bases from J; junction bases left unmatched: 9. CDR3 sequence (DNA): TGTGCCAGCAGTGAAGCAGAGCAGGGGGCGCGGAATGGCTACACCTTC. Its translation: CASSEAEQGARNGYTF.

This clonotype was counted many times. The rearrangement links TRBV19 to TRBJ2-7; possibly TRBD2 for D (5 bases). Germline-derived CDR1 and CDR2 are LNHDA and SQIVND (reference sequence). The CDR3 contains 15 residues. V shed 5 bases and J shed 0 bases, with 14 bases lying between them. Here the CDR3 DNA reads TGTGCCAGTAGTCCCAGTGTGGGAGTCTCCTACGAGCAGTACTTC. Translation: CASSPSVGVSYEQYF. Full variable domain (missing parts from reference TRBV19 and TRBJ2-7): DGGITQSPKYLFRKEGQNVTLSCEQNLNHDAMYWYRQDPGQGLRLIYYSQIVNDFQKGDIAEGYSVSREKKESFPLTVTSAQKNPTAFYLCASSPSVGVSYEQYFGPGTRLTVT.

This clonotype was detected many times. The chain couples TRBV29-1 to TRBJ2-7; possible D gene TRBD2, 7 bases. CDR1 is SQVTM and CDR2 is ANQGSEA in the germline V gene. This CDR3 has 12 amino acids. V was cut by 3 bases and J by 5 bases, with 11 bases left in between. The DNA for the CDR3 is TGCAGCGTTGAGAGGGGGGGCCACGAGCAGTACTTC. Translating gives CSVERGGHEQYF.

This clonotype has at least ten counts. The chain links TRBV20-1 to TRBJ2-7; no reliable D call. The CDR3 runs to 10 residues. Trimming shortened V by 5 bases and J by 5 bases, and 7 bases separated the two germline ends. Per germline, CDR1 DFQATT and CDR2 SNEGSKA (reference sequence). The DNA of the CDR3 is TGCAGTGCTGGTCAAAACGAGCAGTACTTC. It yields the protein CSAGQNEQYF.

This clonotype was recorded many times. This chain links TRBV4-3 with TRBJ2-7; 14 nucleotides line up with TRBD2. The V gene's germline CDR1 is LGHNA and CDR2 YSLEER. Trimming at V came to 3 bases and at J to 0 bases, leaving 7 bases not matched to a gene. The CDR3 consists of 18 residues. The CDR3 loop is CASSQAPGTSGSSYEQYF. As DNA, the CDR3 is TGCGCCAGCAGCCAGGCGCCCGGGACTAGCGGGAGCTCCTACGAGCAGTACTTC.

This clonotype came up many times. The chain joins TRBV12-3 or TRBV12-4 to TRBJ1-3, with D perhaps TRBD1 (6 bases). V lost 3 bases and J lost 4, with 10 bases in between. The CDR3 loop spans 14 amino acids. CDR3 DNA sequence: TGTGCCAGCAGTTTGGCGGGGGGCGGAAACACCATATATTTT. It specifies CASSLAGGGNTIYF.

This sequence joins TRBV19 and TRBJ2-7; D is ambiguous. The V end was cut by 6 bases, the J end by 2 bases, with 8 bases between. The CDR3 has 12 residues. The germline CDR1 and CDR2 sequences are LNHDA and SQIVND (reference sequence). CDR3 loop: CASRQKTYEQYF. Here the CDR3 DNA reads TGTGCCAGTAGACAGAAAACCTACGAGCAGTACTTC.

This clonotype occurred many times. The V and J genes are TRBV5-6 and TRBJ2-2; perhaps TRBD1 as D (5 bases). CDR3 length equals 14 residues. V gave up 4 bases and J gave up 3 bases, with 10 bases separating them. Germline loops: CDR1 SGHDT, CDR2 YYEEEE. CDR3 nucleotides: TGTGCCAGCAGCCAAGTACAGGACACCGGGGAGCTGTTTTTT. Translated, it gives CASSQVQDTGELFF.